This TCR beta chain is drawn from a study of T cell responses to AZD1222 COVID-19 vaccine. Produced via immunoSEQ multiplex PCR; TCRdb's table is partial and in-frame only. Among about 110,000 clones listed, approximately 86% were seen once. Specimen: peripheral blood, collected on day 0 of AZD1222 vaccination. The TCR originated in an adult in good health.

CDR3 in DNA: TGTGCCAGCAGTGACTATGCAGGGGGTAGCAATCAGCCCCAGCATTTT. Its protein product is CASSDYAGGSNQPQHF. The genes are TRBV6-1 and TRBJ1-5; 7 bases map to TRBD1. J was trimmed by 0 bases and V by 3 bases; bases with no gene match: 5. Germline V gene lookup returns CDR1 MNHNS and CDR2 SASEGT. The CDR3 extends over 16 amino acids.